These T cell receptor beta chains were read from a single sample in a study of CD8 T cells in ankylosing spondylitis. One entry per CDR3 protein, called by TCRdb with MiXCR from the 5' RACE reads. The data hold about 340,000 distinct CDR3 sequences, with approximately 15% observed a single time. The material sequenced was blood, either unsorted or a sorted T cell fraction (not recorded which). These TCRs come from a male donor with ankylosing spondylitis or in good health (not recorded which). The CDR3 runs from the conserved cysteine through the conserved F or W. D genes are given only for firm matches. For some rows the clone size is stated as once, few or many, or as a class when expanded; others skip it.

clone_size d_call j_call v_call cdr3_nt cdr3_aa
few - TRBJ1-1 TRBV10-3 TGTGCCACCCGGGACAACCTGAACACTGAAGCTTTCTTT CATRDNLNTEAFF
- - TRBJ2-7 TRBV5-1 TGCGCCAGCAGCGAGGAAGGACAAGCCTCCTACGAGCAGTACTTC CASSEEGQASYEQYF
many TRBD2 TRBJ2-5 TRBV7-9 TGTGCCAGCAGCCGGGGACTAGCGGGAGTTGAGACCCAGTACTTC CASSRGLAGVETQYF
few - TRBJ1-2 TRBV7-2 TGTGCCAGCAGCCTAATAGGAGGACTTCTTTGGGGCTACACCTTC CASSLIGGLLWGYTF
- TRBD2 TRBJ2-1 TRBV20-1 TGCAGTGCTGAGATGTTGGGACTAGCGGGAGGAGGTGGGTACTACAATGAGCAGTTCTTC CSAEMLGLAGGGGYYNEQFF
many - TRBJ2-5 TRBV5-1 TGCGCCAGCAGCTCGAGAGAGACCCAGTACTTC CASSSRETQYF
- TRBD2 TRBJ2-2 TRBV12-3/TRBV12-4 TGTGCCAGCAGCCGGCGACTAGCGGCTTCCACCGGGGAGCTGTTTTTT CASSRRLAASTGELFF
many - TRBJ2-1 TRBV4-1 TGCGCCAGCAGCCGAAATCCCACCCGTAATGAGCAGTTCTTC CASSRNPTRNEQFF
many - TRBJ2-1 TRBV29-1 TGCAGCGTTGCGGGAGAAATCTACAATGAGCAGTTCTTC CSVAGEIYNEQFF
few - TRBJ2-2 TRBV11-1 TGTGCCAGCAGCTTACCCGCCCGGGCGGGAACGAACACCGGGGAGCTGTTTTTT CASSLPARAGTNTGELFF
- TRBD2 TRBJ2-1 TRBV12-3/TRBV12-4 TGTGCCAGCGCTCGATCCGGGGGGAATTACAATGAGCAGTTCTTC CASARSGGNYNEQFF
few TRBD1 TRBJ2-7 TRBV12-3/TRBV12-4 TGTGCCAGCAGTTTCGGGACAGGGGGCAACGAGCAGTACTTC CASSFGTGGNEQYF
few TRBD2 TRBJ2-7 TRBV3-1 TGTGCCAGCAGCCCGGGACTAGCGGGGGGAGAGCAGTACTTC CASSPGLAGGEQYF
- - TRBJ2-1 TRBV29-1 TGCAGCGTTGAAGTTCCCGCCTCCAATGAGCAGTTCTTC CSVEVPASNEQFF
few TRBD2 TRBJ2-2 TRBV7-9 TGTGCCAGCAGCTGGATAGCGGGACACCCGAACACCGGGGAGCTGTTTTTT CASSWIAGHPNTGELFF
- TRBD2 TRBJ2-1 TRBV6-1 TGTGCCAGCAGCATTGGACTAGCGGGAGTCTATGAGCAGTTCTTC CASSIGLAGVYEQFF
few - TRBJ2-1 TRBV7-9 TGTGCCAGCAGCTGGGTCCCGGTCTACAATGAGCAGTTCTTC CASSWVPVYNEQFF
- - TRBJ1-1 TRBV29-1 TGCAGCGTTGCGGGAGAGTGGAACACTGAAGCTTTCTTT CSVAGEWNTEAFF
few TRBD2 TRBJ2-1 TRBV29-1 TGCAGCGTCGCGGGACTAGCGGGAGACAATGAGCAGTTCTTC CSVAGLAGDNEQFF
- TRBD2 TRBJ2-1 TRBV12-3/TRBV12-4 TGTGCCAGCAGACCGACTAGCCGGGACAATGAGCAGTTCTTC CASRPTSRDNEQFF